The clone carrying this TCR beta chain was observed a few times. cDNA libraries for TCR alpha and TCR beta, carrying sample barcodes and UMIs, came from 5'RACE with constant-segment primers. One entry per CDR3 protein results from TCRdb running MiXCR on the 5' RACE reads. Of more than 250,000 distinct CDR3 sequences in the sample, approximately 18% are singletons; the top ten hold 23%. These data belong to a study of T-cell memory formation after mild COVID-19. Turning to the study itself: TCR clusters largely stayed donor specific.

The receptor was derived from a man younger than 30 who had mild COVID-19 (a few samples of this study predate the infection). Cell type and time point are not known. Sequencing was performed on PBMCs or a T cell subset sorted from them (not recorded which).

Here the CDR3 DNA reads TGTGCCAGCAGCTTAGCGGGTCAACTACGGGAGCAGTACTTC. Amino acid sequence: CASSLAGQLREQYF. This chain uses TRBV7-9 with TRBJ2-7; no definite D call. This CDR3 is built from 14 residues. Between the trimmed V and J ends, which lost 0 bases and 7 bases, there was a span of 13 bases. Looked up from germline, CDR1 is SEHNR and CDR2 is FQNEAQ (reference sequence).